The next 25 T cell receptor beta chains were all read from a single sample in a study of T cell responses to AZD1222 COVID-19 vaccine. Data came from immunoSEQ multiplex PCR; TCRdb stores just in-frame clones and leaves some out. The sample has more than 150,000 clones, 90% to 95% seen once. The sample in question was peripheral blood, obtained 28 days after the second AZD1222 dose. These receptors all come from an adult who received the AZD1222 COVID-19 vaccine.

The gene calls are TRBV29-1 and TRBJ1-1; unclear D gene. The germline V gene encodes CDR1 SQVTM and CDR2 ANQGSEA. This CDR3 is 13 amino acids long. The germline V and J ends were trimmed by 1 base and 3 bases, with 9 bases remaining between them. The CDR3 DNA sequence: TGCAGCGTTGAAGGAGGGCAACACACTGAAGCTTTCTTT. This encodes CSVEGGQHTEAFF.

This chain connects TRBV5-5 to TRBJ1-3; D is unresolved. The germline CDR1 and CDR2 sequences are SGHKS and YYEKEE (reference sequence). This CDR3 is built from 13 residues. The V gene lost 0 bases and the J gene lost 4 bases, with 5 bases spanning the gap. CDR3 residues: CASSLVGGNTIYF. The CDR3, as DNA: TGTGCCAGCAGCTTGGTAGGGGGAAACACCATATATTTT.

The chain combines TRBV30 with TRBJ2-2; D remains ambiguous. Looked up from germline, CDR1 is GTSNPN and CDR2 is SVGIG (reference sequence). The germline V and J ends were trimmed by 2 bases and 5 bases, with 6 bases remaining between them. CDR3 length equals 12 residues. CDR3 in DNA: TGTGCCTGGAGTATTAGAACCGGGGAGCTGTTTTTT. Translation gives CAWSIRTGELFF.

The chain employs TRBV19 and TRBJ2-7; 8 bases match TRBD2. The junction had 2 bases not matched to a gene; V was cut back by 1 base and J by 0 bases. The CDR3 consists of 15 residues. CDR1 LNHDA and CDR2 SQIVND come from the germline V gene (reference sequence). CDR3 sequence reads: CASSIAGTSSYEQYF. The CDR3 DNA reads TGTGCCAGTAGTATAGCCGGGACTAGCTCCTACGAGCAGTACTTC. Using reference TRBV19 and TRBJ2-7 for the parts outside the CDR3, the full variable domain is DGGITQSPKYLFRKEGQNVTLSCEQNLNHDAMYWYRQDPGQGLRLIYYSQIVNDFQKGDIAEGYSVSREKKESFPLTVTSAQKNPTAFYLCASSIAGTSSYEQYFGPGTRLTVT.

The CDR3 loop reads CASSSDRDIQHEQYF. The CDR3 nucleotides are TGTGCCAGCAGCTCGGACAGGGACATACAGCACGAGCAGTACTTC. V is TRBV7-9 and J is TRBJ2-7; 8 bases match TRBD1. This CDR3 comprises 15 residues. Germline CDR1 reads SEHNR; CDR2 reads FQNEAQ (reference sequence). With 4 bases clipped from V and 5 bases from J, the junction kept 10 bases outside the gene matches.

CDR3 sequence reads: CAWSQRGSDTEAFF. As DNA, the CDR3 is TGTGCCTGGAGCCAACGGGGCAGCGACACTGAAGCTTTCTTT. V and J are TRBV30 and TRBJ1-1; D is possibly TRBD1 (5 bases). The CDR3 extends over 14 amino acids. Trimming took off 3 bases at V and 3 bases at J, with 14 bases between the two ends. Per the germline V gene, CDR1 is GTSNPN and CDR2 is SVGIG (reference sequence).

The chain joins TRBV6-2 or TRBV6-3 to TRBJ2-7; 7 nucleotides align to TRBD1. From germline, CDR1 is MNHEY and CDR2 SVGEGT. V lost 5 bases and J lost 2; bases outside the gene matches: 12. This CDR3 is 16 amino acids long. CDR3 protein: CASSPRQDRSPYEQYF. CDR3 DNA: TGTGCCAGCAGTCCCCGGCAGGACAGGTCCCCCTACGAGCAGTACTTC.

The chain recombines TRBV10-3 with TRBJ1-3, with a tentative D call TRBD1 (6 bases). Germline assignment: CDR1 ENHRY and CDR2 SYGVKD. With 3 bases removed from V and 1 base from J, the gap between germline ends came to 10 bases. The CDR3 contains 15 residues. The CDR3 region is CAISESRGSGNTIYF. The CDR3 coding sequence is TGTGCCATCAGTGAAAGCAGGGGTTCTGGAAACACCATATATTTT.

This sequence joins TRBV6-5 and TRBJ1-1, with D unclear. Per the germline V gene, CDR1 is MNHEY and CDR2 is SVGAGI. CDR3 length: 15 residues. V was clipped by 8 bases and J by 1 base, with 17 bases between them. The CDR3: CASSVDPSTNTEAFF. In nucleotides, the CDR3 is TGTGCCAGCTCGGTAGACCCGTCGACGAACACTGAAGCTTTCTTT.

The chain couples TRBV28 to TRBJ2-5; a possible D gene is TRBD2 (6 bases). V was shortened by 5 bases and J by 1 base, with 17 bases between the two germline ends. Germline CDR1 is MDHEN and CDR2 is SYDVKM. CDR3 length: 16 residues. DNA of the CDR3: TGTGCCAGCAGTCCGATATTGGAGGGCCGCCAAGAGACCCAGTACTTC. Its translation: CASSPILEGRQETQYF.

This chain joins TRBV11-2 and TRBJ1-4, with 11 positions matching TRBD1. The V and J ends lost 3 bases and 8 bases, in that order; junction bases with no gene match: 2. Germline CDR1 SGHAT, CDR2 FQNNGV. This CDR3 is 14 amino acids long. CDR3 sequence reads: CASSLGTGGEKLFF. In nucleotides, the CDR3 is TGTGCCAGCAGCTTGGGGACAGGGGGGGAAAAACTGTTTTTT.

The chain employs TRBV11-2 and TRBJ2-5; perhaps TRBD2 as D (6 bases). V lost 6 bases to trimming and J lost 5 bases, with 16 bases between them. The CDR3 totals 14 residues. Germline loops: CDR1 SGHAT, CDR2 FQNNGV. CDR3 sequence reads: CASRGMREGETQYF. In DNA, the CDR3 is TGTGCCAGCAGGGGGATGCGGGAAGGGGAGACCCAGTACTTC.

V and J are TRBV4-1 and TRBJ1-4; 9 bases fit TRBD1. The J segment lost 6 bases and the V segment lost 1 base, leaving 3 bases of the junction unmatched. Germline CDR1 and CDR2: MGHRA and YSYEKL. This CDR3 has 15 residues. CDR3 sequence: CASSQAGDRDEKLFF. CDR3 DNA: TGCGCCAGCAGCCAAGCGGGGGACAGGGATGAAAAACTGTTTTTT.

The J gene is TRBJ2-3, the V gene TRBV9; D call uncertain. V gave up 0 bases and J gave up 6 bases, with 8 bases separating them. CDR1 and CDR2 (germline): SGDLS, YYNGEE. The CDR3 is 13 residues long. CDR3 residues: CASSVDLSDTQYF. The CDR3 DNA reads TGTGCCAGCAGCGTAGATTTATCGGATACGCAGTATTTT.

DNA of the CDR3: TGTGCCAGCTCACCGCCGAAAGGAAACTACGAGCAGTACTTC. Translated: CASSPPKGNYEQYF. The chain couples TRBV18 to TRBJ2-7, with D hard to call. In germline, CDR1 is KGHSH, CDR2 LQKENI. This CDR3 has 14 amino acids. Trimming removed 3 bases at V and 3 bases at J, with 12 bases between. Full variable domain (missing parts from reference TRBV18 and TRBJ2-7): NAGVMQNPRHLVRRRGQEARLRCSPMKGHSHVYWYRQLPEEGLKFMVYLQKENIIDESGMPKERFSAEFPKEGPSILRIQQVVRGDSAAYFCASSPPKGNYEQYFGPGTRLTVT.

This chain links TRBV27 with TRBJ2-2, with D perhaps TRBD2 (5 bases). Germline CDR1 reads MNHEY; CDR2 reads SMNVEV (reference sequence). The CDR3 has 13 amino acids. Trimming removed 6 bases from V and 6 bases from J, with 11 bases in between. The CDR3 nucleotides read TGTGCCAGCAGCCTACGGGATCCCGGGGAGCTGTTTTTT. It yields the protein CASSLRDPGELFF.

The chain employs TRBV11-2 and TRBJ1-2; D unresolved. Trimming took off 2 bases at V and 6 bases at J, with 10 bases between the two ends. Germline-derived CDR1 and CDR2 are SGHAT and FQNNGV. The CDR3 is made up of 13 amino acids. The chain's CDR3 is CASSLPARDGYTF. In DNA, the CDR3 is TGTGCCAGCAGCTTACCGGCGAGAGATGGCTACACCTTC.

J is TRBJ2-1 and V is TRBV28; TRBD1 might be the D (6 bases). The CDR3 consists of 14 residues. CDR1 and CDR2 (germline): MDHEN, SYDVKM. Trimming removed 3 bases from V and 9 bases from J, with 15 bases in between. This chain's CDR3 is CASSFRGRAGEQFF. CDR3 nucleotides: TGTGCCAGCAGTTTCAGGGGTCGGGCGGGTGAGCAGTTCTTC. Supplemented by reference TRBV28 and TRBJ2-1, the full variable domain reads DVKVTQSSRYLVKRTGEKVFLECVQDMDHENMFWYRQDPGLGLRLIYFSYDVKMKEKGDIPEGYSVSREKKERFSLILESASTNQTSMYLCASSFRGRAGEQFFGPGTRLTVL.

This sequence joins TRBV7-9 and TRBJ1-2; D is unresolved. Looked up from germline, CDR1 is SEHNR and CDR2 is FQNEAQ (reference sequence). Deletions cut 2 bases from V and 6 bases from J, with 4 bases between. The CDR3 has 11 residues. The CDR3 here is CASSLQNGYTF. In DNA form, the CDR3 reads TGTGCCAGCAGCTTACAAAATGGCTACACCTTC.

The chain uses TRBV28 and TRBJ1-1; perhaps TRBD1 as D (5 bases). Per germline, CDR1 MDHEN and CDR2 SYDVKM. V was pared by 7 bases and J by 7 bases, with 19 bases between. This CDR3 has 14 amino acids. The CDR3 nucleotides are TGTGCCAGCACTCAAGGGGATTTACGAGGTGAAGCTTTCTTT. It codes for CASTQGDLRGEAFF.

The CDR3 nucleotides are TGTGCCAGCAGTTACGGGGGGATCGGCGAGCAGTACTTC. As protein: CASSYGGIGEQYF. The gene calls are TRBV6-2 or TRBV6-3 and TRBJ2-7; possible D gene TRBD2, 6 bases. Germline-derived CDR1 and CDR2 are MNHEY and SVGEGT. CDR3 length equals 13 residues. V lost 2 bases, J lost 6 bases, and 11 bases lay in between.

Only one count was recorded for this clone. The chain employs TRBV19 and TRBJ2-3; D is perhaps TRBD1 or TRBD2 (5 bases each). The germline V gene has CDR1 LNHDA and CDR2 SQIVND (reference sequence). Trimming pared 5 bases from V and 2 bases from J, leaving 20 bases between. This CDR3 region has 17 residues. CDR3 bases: TGTGCCAGTAGTTCCCGGGACCTTCGCCCCTCCACAGATACGCAGTATTTT. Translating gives CASSSRDLRPSTDTQYF.

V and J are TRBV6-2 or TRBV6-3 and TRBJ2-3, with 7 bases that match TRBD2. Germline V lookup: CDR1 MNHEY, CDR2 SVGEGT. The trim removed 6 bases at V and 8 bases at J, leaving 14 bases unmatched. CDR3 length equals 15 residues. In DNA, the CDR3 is TGTGCCAGCAGCTCCCCGGAGCGGGGCCGGGGTACGCAGTATTTT. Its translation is CASSSPERGRGTQYF.

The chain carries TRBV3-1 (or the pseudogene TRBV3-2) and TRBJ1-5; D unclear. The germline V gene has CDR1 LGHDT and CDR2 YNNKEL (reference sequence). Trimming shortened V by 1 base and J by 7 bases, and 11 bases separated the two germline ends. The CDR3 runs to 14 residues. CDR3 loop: CASSQGSTGQPQHF. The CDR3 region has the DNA TGTGCCAGCAGCCAAGGAAGTACGGGACAGCCCCAGCATTTT.

The CDR3 protein is CASSYVTGGIGGTDTQYF. In DNA, the CDR3 is TGTGCCAGCAGCTATGTGACGGGCGGGATTGGGGGCACAGATACGCAGTATTTT. The chain is built from TRBV7-2 and TRBJ2-3; a weak D match, TRBD2 (6 bases). CDR3 length: 18 amino acids. The germline gives CDR1 SGHTA, CDR2 FQGNSA. Trimming stripped 4 bases from V and 1 base from J, with 21 bases between.